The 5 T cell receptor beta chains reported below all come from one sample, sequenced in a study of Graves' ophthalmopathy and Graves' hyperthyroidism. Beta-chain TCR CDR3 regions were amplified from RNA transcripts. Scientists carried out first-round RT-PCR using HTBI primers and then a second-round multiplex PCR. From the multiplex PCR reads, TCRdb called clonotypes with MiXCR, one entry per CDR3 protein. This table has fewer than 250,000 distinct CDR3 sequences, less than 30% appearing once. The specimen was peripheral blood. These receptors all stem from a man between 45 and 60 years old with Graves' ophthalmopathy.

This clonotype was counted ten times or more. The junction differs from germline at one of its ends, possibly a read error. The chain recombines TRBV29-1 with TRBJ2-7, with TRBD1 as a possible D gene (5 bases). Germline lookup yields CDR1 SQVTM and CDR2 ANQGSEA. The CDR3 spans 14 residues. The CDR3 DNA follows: TGCAGCGTTGAACTAGGGGCGCCATCCTCCGAGCAGTACTTC. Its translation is CSVELGAPSSEQYF.

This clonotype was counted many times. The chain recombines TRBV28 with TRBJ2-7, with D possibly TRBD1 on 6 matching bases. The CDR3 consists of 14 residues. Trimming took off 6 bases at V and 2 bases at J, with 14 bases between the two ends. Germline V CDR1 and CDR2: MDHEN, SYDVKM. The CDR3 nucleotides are TGTGCCAGCAGGTTACAGGGTGCCGCCTACGAGCAGTACTTC. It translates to CASRLQGAAYEQYF.

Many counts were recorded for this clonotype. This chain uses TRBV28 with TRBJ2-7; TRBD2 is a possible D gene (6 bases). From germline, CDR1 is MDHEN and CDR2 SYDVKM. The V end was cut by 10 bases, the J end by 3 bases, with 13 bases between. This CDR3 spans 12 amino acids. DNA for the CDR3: TGTGCCACAAGGGAGGATCACTACGAGCAGTACTTC. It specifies CATREDHYEQYF.

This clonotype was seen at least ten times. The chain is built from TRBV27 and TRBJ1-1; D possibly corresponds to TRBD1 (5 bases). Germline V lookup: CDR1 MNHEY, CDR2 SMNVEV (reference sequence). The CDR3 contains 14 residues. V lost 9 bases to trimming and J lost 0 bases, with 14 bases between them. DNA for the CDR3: TGTGCCAGACCTCGACAGTTCATGAACACTGAAGCTTTCTTT. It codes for CARPRQFMNTEAFF.

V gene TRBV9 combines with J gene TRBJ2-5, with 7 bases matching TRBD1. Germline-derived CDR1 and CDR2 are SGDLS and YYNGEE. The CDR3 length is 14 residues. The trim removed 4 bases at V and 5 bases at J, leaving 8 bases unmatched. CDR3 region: CASSRTGPGETQYF. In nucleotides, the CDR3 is TGTGCCAGCAGCAGGACAGGACCGGGGGAGACCCAGTACTTC.